This T cell receptor beta chain is from a study of CD8+ T cells in alopecia areata. Study-wide context: Each of the treated patients was given oral tofacitinib, 5 to 10 mg twice daily, for moderate-to-severe alopecia areata.

Study outcomes and limitations: Compared with normal scalp, lesional scalp had higher clonality and more expanded CD8+ clones.

The treatment was: oral pan-JAK inhibitor, 5-10 mg twice daily. The authors extracted RNA and reverse transcribed it into cDNA as the sequencing template. The repertoire was sequenced with immunoSEQ multiplex PCR; TCRdb's copy has only in-frame clones and lacks some. Of approximately 200,000 clones listed, about 60% are singletons. The CDR3 is 15 amino acids. V dropped 8 bases and J dropped 4; count of bases not matched to a gene: 7. Germline V gene lookup returns CDR1 MNHNS and CDR2 SASEGT. This clone was seen more than once but under ten times. The antigen is unknown. This TCR was sampled from a human donor with alopecia areata. Sequencing used CD4+ T cells sorted from blood, obtained at week 4, from a patient treated with tofacitinib. The genes are TRBV6-1 and TRBJ2-1, with 11 bases matching TRBD2. This CDR3 is CASPAGTSGYNEQFF. The CDR3 nucleotides read TGTGCCAGCCCTGCCGGGACTAGCGGATACAATGAGCAGTTCTTC.